The clone carrying this T cell receptor (beta chain) was picked up many times. The antigen is unknown. CDR1 and CDR2 from the germline V gene are MGHRA and YSYEKL. The V gene lost 4 bases and the J gene lost 2 bases, with 15 bases spanning the gap. The CDR3 sequence is 16 residues long. The data were taken from a study of response to subunit inactivated influenza vaccine. General observations from the study: It was suggested by the authors that few new T cells are recruited by each seasonal influenza vaccination.

TCRdb reanalysed the RT-PCR reads using MiXCR and keeps one entry per CDR3 protein. This sample has more than 700,000 distinct CDR3 sequences; 21% occur once, and the top ten carry roughly a tenth. The sequence was obtained from a man aged 45-65 years who received an inactivated influenza vaccine. The chain carries TRBV4-1 and TRBJ2-4; D gene unclear. The sequenced sample was PBMCs from blood, obtained approximately 5 days after vaccination. Written as DNA, the CDR3 is TGCGCCAGCAGCCTCGGTCCGCCGCGGACCAAAAACATTCAGTACTTC. Encoded protein: CASSLGPPRTKNIQYF.